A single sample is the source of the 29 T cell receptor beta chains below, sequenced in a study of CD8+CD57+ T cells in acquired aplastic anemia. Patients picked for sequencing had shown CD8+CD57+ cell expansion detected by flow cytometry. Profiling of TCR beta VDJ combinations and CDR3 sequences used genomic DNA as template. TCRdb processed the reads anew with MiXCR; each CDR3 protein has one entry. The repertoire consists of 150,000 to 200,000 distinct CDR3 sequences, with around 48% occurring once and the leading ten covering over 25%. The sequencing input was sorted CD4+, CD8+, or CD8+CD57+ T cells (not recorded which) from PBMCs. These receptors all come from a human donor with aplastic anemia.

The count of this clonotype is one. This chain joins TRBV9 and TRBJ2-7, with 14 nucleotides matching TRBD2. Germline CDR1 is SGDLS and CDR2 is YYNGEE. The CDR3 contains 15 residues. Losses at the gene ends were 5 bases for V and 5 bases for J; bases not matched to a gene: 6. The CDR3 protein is CASSNPGLAGDEQYF. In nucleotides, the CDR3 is TGTGCCAGCAGTAATCCGGGACTAGCGGGAGACGAGCAGTACTTC.

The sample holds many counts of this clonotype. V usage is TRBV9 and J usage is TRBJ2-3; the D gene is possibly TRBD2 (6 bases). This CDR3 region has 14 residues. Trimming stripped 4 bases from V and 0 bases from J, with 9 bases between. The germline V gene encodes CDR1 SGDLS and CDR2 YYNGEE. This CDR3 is CASSPSGSTDTQYF. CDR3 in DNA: TGTGCCAGCAGCCCGAGCGGGAGCACAGATACGCAGTATTTT. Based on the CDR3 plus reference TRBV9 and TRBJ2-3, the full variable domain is DSGVTQTPKHLITATGQRVTLRCSPRSGDLSVYWYQQSLDQGLQFLIQYYNGEERAKGNILERFSAQQFPDLHSELNLSSLELGDSALYFCASSPSGSTDTQYFGPGTRLTVL.

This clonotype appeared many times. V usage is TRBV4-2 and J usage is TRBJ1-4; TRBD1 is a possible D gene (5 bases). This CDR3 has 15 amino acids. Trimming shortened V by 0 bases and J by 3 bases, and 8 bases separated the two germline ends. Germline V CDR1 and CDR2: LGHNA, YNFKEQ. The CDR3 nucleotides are TGTGCCAGCAGCCAAGAACCGGGGGCTAATGAAAAACTGTTTTTT. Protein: CASSQEPGANEKLFF.

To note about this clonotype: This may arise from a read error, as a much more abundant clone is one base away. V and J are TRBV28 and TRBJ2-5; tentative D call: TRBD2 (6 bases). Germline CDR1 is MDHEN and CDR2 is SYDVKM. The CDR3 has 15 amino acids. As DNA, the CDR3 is TGTGCCAGCAGCCCCACGGGGACGCCGGGAGAGACCCAGTGCTTC. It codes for CASSPTGTPGETQCF.

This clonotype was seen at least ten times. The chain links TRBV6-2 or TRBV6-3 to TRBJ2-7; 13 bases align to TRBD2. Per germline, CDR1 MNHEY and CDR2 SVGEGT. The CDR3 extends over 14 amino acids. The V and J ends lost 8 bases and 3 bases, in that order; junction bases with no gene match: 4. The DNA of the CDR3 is TGTGCCAGCTCGGGACTAGCGGGACTCTACGAGCAGTACTTC. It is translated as CASSGLAGLYEQYF.

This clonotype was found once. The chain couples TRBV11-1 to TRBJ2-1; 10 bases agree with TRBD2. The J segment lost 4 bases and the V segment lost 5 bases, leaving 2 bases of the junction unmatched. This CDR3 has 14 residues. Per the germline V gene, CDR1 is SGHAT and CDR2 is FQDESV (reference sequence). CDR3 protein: CASSTLAGYNEQFF. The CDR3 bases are TGTGCCAGCAGCACACTAGCGGGATACAATGAGCAGTTCTTC.

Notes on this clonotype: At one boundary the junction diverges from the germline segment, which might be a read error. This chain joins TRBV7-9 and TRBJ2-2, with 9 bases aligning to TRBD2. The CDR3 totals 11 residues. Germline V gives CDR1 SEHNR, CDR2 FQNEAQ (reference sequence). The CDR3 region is CASSFSGGLFF. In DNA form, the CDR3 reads TGTGCCAGCAGCTTTAGCGGGGGGCTGTTTTTT.

CDR3 nucleotides: TGTGCCAGCAGCTGGGGCTCCTACAATGAGCAGTTCTTC. It codes for CASSWGSYNEQFF. The rearrangement links TRBV7-3 to TRBJ2-1, with D uncertain. CDR3 length equals 13 residues. Trimming removed 4 bases at V and 0 bases at J, with 4 bases between. The germline V gene has CDR1 SGHTA and CDR2 FQGTGA.

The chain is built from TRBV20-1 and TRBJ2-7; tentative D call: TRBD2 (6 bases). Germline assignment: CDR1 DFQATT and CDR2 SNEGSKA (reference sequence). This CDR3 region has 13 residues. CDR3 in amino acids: CIAAVGGAYEQYF. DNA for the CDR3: TGCATTGCGGCAGTGGGGGGAGCGTACGAGCAGTACTTC.

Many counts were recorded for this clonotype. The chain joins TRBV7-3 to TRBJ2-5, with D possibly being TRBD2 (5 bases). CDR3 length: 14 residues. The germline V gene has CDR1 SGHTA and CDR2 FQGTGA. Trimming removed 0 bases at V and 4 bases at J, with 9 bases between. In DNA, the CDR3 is TGTGCCAGCAGCTTAACAGGAGGAGGAGAGACCCAGTACTTC. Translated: CASSLTGGGETQYF.

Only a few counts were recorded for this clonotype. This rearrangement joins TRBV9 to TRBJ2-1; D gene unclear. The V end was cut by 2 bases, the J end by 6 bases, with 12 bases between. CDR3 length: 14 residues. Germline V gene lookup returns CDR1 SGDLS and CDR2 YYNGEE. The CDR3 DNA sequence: TGTGCCAGCAGCGTCCAGACGCAGAGCAATGAGCAGTTCTTC. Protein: CASSVQTQSNEQFF.

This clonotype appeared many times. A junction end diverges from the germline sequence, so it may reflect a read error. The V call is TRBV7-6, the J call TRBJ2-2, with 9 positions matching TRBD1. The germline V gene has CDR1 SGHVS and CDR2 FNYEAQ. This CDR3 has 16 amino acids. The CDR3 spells CASSSGTGTNTEELFF. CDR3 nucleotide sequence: TGTGCCAGCAGCTCCGGGACAGGGACGAACACCGAGGAGCTGTTTTTT.

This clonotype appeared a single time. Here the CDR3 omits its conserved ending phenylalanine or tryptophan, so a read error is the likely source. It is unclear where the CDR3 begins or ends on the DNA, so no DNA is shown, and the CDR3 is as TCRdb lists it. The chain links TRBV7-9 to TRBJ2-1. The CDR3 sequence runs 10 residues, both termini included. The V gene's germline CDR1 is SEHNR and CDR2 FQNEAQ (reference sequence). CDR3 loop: CASSLAGDLA.

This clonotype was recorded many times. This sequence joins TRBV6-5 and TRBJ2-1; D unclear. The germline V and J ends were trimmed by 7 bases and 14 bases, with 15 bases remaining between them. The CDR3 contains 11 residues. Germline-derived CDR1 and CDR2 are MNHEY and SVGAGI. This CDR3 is CASKLSTWEFF. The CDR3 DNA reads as TGTGCCAGCAAGCTATCGACTTGGGAGTTCTTC.

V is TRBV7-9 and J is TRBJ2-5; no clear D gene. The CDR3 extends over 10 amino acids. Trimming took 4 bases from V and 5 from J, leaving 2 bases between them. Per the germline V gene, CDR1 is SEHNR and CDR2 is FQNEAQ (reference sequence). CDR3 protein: CASSYETQYF. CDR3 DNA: TGTGCCAGCAGCTACGAGACCCAGTACTTC.

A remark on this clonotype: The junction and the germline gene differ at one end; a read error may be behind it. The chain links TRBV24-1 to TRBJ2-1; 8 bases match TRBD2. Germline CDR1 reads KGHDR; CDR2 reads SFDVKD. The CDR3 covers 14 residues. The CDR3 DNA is TGTGCCACCAGTGATGCGGGACTAGACACTGAGCCGTTCTTC. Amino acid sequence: CATSDAGLDTEPFF.

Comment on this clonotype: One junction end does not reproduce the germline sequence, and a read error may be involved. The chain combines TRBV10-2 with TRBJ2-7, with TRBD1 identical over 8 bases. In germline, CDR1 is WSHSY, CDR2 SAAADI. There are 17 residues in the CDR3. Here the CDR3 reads CASSDQEFQGASSEQYF. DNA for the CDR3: TGCGCCAGCAGTGATCAGGAGTTCCAGGGGGCTTCCTCCGAGCAGTACTTC.

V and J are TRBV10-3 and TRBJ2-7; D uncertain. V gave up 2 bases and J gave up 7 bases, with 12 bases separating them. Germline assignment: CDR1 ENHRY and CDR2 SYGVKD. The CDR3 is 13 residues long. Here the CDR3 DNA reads TGTGCCATCAGTGAGGGCAGGTTTGAGGAGCAGTACTTC. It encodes CAISEGRFEEQYF.

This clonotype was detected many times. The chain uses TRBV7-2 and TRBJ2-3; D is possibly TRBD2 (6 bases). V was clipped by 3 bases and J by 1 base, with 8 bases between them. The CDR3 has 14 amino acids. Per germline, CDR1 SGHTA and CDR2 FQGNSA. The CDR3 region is CASSLTGGTDTQYF. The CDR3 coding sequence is TGTGCCAGCAGCTTGACGGGGGGCACAGATACGCAGTATTTT.

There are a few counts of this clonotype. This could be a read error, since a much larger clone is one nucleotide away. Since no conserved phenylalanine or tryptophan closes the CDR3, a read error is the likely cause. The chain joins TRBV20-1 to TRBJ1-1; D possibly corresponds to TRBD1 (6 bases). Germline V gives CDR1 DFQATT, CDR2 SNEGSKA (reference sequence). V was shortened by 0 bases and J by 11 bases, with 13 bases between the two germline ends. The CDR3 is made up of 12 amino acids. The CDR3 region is CSARERGRQAFS. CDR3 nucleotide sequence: TGCAGTGCTAGAGAGCGGGGGCGACAGGCTTTCTCT.

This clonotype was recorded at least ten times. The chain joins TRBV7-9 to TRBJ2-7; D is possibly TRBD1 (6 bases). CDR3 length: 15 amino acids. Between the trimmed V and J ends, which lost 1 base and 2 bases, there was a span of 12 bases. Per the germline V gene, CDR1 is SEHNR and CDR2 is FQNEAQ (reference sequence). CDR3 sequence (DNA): TGTGCCAGCAGCTTAGAGGGACACCGAGCCTACGAGCAGTACTTC. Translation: CASSLEGHRAYEQYF.

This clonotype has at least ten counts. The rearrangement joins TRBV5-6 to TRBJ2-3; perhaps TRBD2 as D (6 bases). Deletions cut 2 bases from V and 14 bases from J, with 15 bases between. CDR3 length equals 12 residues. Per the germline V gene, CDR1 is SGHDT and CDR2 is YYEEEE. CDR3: CASSLKGTSLYF. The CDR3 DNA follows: TGTGCCAGCAGCTTAAAAGGGACTTCTCTGTATTTT.

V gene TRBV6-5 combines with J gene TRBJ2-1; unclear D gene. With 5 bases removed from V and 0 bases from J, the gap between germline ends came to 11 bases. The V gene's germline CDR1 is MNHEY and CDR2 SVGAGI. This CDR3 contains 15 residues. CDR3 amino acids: CASSVIFSSYNEQFF. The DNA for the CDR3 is TGTGCCAGCAGTGTGATATTCAGCTCCTACAATGAGCAGTTCTTC.

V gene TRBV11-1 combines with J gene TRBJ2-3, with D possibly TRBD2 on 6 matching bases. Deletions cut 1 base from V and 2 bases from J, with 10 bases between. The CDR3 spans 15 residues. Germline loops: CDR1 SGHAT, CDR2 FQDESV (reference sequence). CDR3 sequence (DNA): TGTGCCAGCAGCTTAGAAGGGACTGACACAGATACGCAGTATTTT. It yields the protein CASSLEGTDTDTQYF.

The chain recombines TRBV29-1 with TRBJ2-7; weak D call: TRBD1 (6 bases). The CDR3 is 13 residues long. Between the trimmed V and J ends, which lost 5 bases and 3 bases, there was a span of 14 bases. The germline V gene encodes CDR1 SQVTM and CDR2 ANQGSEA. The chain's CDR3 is CSVFTGTIYEQYF. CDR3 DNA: TGCAGCGTTTTCACAGGGACAATCTACGAGCAGTACTTC.

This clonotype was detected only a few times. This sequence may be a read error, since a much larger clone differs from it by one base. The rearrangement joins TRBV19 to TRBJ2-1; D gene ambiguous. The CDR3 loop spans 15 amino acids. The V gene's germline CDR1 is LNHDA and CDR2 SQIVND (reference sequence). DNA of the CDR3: TGTGCCAGTAGTATAGTTGGTGGCGGAGACAATGAGCAGCTCTTC. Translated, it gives CASSIVGGGDNEQLF.

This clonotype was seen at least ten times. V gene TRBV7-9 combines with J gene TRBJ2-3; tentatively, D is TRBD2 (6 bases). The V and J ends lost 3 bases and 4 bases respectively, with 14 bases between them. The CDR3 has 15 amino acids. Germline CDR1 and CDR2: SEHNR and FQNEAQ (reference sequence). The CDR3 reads CASSFGGGGPDTQYF. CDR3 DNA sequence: TGTGCCAGCAGCTTTGGGGGAGGAGGTCCAGATACGCAGTATTTT.

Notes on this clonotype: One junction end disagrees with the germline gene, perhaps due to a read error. The CDR3 DNA is TGTGCCACTTCAGACATAGCGGGGTCCAAAAACATTCGGTACTTC. Its protein is CATSDIAGSKNIRYF. The chain combines TRBV10-3 with TRBJ2-4; 8 positions agree with TRBD2. Looked up from germline, CDR1 is ENHRY and CDR2 is SYGVKD. The CDR3 length is 15 residues.

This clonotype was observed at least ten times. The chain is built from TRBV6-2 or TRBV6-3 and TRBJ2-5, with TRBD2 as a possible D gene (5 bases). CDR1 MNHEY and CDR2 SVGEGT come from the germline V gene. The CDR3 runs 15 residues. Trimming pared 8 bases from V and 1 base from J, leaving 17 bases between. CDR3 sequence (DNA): TGTGCCAGCGCTCGAGTGGACTGGCGCCAAGAGACCCAGTACTTC. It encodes CASARVDWRQETQYF.